This TCR beta chain was profiled in a study of T-cell reconstitution after alpha-beta-depleted transplantation in children. Researchers prepared the TCRbeta library using unique molecular identifiers, the study reports. TCRdb processed the PCR reads anew with MiXCR; each CDR3 protein has one entry. The table lists hundreds of thousands of distinct CDR3 sequences, approximately 9.6% of them singletons, with about a tenth in the top ten. From germline, CDR1 is MGHRA and CDR2 YSYEKL. Germline trimming cut 3 bases from V and 0 bases from J; bases unmatched to any gene: 16. The CDR3 is made up of 20 amino acids. In this sample, this clonotype turned up a few times.

The sequence was obtained from a human donor who donated a stem cell graft to a child with SCID. The specimen was PBMCs from the stem cell graft donor, collected from the stem cell graft. This sequence joins TRBV4-1 and TRBJ1-1; 10 bases line up with TRBD1. The CDR3 sequence: CASSHPPPGQGLSMNTEAFF. The CDR3 DNA reads as TGCGCCAGCAGCCACCCACCTCCGGGACAGGGGCTTTCTATGAACACTGAAGCTTTCTTT.